This T cell receptor beta chain was recorded in a study of blood T cell repertoires in COVID-19. The germline gives CDR1 SGHRS, CDR2 YFSETQ. The CDR3 length is 13 residues. The trim removed 4 bases at V and 5 bases at J, leaving 5 bases unmatched. Profiling relied on immunoSEQ multiplex PCR, and the TCRdb table lists in-frame clones only, not all of them. In the table there are 130,000 to 150,000 clones, around 72% of which are singletons. The chain joins TRBV5-1 to TRBJ1-2; TRBD1 agrees at 7 bases. The sequencing sample was made of peripheral blood. The sequence was collected from a woman aged 60-75 years with acute or convalescent COVID-19. This CDR3 reads CASSPGQSYGYTF. CDR3 nucleotides: TGCGCCAGCAGCCCGGGACAGTCATATGGCTACACCTTC. The whole variable domain, filled in from reference TRBV5-1 and TRBJ1-2, reads KAGVTQTPRYLIKTRGQQVTLSCSPISGHRSVSWYQQTPGQGLQFLFEYFSETQRNKGNFPGRFSGRQFSNSRSEMNVSTLELGDSALYLCASSPGQSYGYTFGSGTRLTVV.